Shown below are 23 T cell receptor beta chains from a single sample sequenced in a study of regulatory T cells in long-lasting Graves disease. Building the TCR beta libraries relied on iRepertoire HTBI primers, and CDR3 regions underwent Arm-PCR. TCRdb re-analysed the multiplex PCR reads in MiXCR, keeping a single row per CDR3 protein. This table has 410,000 or so distinct CDR3 sequences, under 15% appearing once. As to time point: newly diagnosed GD, antithyroid drugs for less than 3 months. PBMC-derived RNA was used for the TCR library. A further study also used this sample, focusing on T cells in Graves' hyperthyroidism and ophthalmopathy.

This material consisted of peripheral blood mononuclear cells (PBMCs), taken at new diagnosis, from a patient treated with antithyroid drugs. Receptors originate from a woman aged 25 to 45 with Graves disease.

This clonotype was observed at least ten times. The genes are TRBV20-1 and TRBJ1-6, with D perhaps TRBD1 (6 bases). CDR3 length: 14 amino acids. Germline assignment: CDR1 DFQATT and CDR2 SNEGSKA (reference sequence). V was cut by 4 bases and J by 3 bases, with 10 bases left in between. This CDR3 is CSATRGVYNSPLHF. The CDR3 DNA sequence: TGCAGTGCTACCAGGGGAGTCTATAATTCACCCCTCCACTTT.

The V call is TRBV5-4, the J call TRBJ2-5, with 11 nucleotides matching TRBD2. CDR3 length: 16 amino acids. Looked up from germline, CDR1 is SGHNT and CDR2 is YYREEE (reference sequence). The V segment lost 4 bases and the J segment 4 bases; nucleotides outside the gene matches: 9. CDR3 bases: TGTGCCAGCAGCCCTACAACTAGCGGGAGCGGAGAGACCCAGTACTTC. Its protein product is CASSPTTSGSGETQYF.

This clonotype was counted at least ten times. The J gene is TRBJ1-2, the V gene TRBV11-2, with 9 bases that match TRBD1. This CDR3 spans 13 amino acids. Per germline, CDR1 SGHAT and CDR2 FQNNGV. V trimming: 6 bases; J trimming: 4 bases; junction bases outside the gene matches: 3. CDR3 DNA sequence: TGTGCCAGCAGTTTGACAGGGGGCTATGGCTACACCTTC. Its translation is CASSLTGGYGYTF.

The sample holds many counts of this clonotype. The V and J genes are TRBV20-1 and TRBJ1-6; D is unclear. V lost 6 bases and J lost 0, with 15 bases in between. This CDR3 has 16 amino acids. Germline values: CDR1 DFQATT, CDR2 SNEGSKA (reference sequence). CDR3 coding DNA: TGCAGTGCCCTCCCGGGAGGGAGCTCCTATAATTCACCCCTCCACTTT. Translated: CSALPGGSSYNSPLHF.

The V call is TRBV6-5, the J call TRBJ1-1; D perhaps matches TRBD1 (6 bases). This CDR3 contains 15 residues. Germline V CDR1 and CDR2: MNHEY, SVGAGI. V lost 4 bases and J lost 4, with 16 bases in between. The CDR3: CASSFIGQRVTEAFF. CDR3 DNA: TGTGCCAGCAGTTTCATCGGACAGAGGGTCACTGAAGCTTTCTTT.

The chain uses TRBV7-8 and TRBJ1-2; D not certain. The germline CDR1 and CDR2 sequences are SGHVS and FQNEAQ. The V end was cut by 1 base, the J end by 8 bases, with 11 bases between. This CDR3 contains 13 residues. The DNA of the CDR3 is TGTGCCAGCAGCTTAGATACAGTCGGCGGCTACACCTTC. Its protein is CASSLDTVGGYTF.

The table lists this clonotype with many counts. The rearrangement links TRBV24-1 to TRBJ1-5, with D unclear. The CDR3 sequence is 13 residues long. Germline V gene sequence: CDR1 KGHDR, CDR2 SFDVKD. With 4 bases removed from V and 9 bases from J, the gap between germline ends came to 12 bases. The CDR3 DNA is TGTGCCACCAGTGACCCCCTAGGATTGCCCCAGCATTTT. It yields the protein CATSDPLGLPQHF.

This clonotype was counted many times. The chain carries TRBV3-1 and TRBJ1-2; D gene unclear. Looked up from germline, CDR1 is LGHDT and CDR2 is YNNKEL (reference sequence). The CDR3 has 13 residues. The ends were cut back, 0 bases at V and 4 bases at J, with 6 bases in the middle. In DNA, the CDR3 is TGTGCCAGCAGCCAAGATCGGCCCTATGGCTACACCTTC. This translates into CASSQDRPYGYTF.

V is TRBV24-1 and J is TRBJ2-1; possibly TRBD1 for D (5 bases). The CDR3 totals 13 residues. V was cut by 6 bases and J by 8 bases, with 13 bases left in between. Germline V CDR1 and CDR2: KGHDR, SFDVKD. The CDR3 here is CATSSDLGDEQFF. CDR3 bases: TGTGCCACCAGTTCAGATTTAGGGGATGAGCAGTTCTTC.

This clonotype was recorded a few times. The chain joins TRBV5-5 to TRBJ1-6, with 7 bases that match TRBD1. The CDR3 is 14 amino acids. Germline V gives CDR1 SGHKS, CDR2 YYEKEE (reference sequence). The junction had 9 bases not matched to a gene; V was cut back by 8 bases and J by 7 bases. The CDR3 protein is CASEGGQLNSPLHF. DNA of the CDR3: TGTGCCAGTGAGGGGGGACAGCTGAATTCACCCCTCCACTTT.

In its sample, this clonotype was seen many times. CDR3 nucleotide sequence: TGTGCCAGCAGCCAACAGGGGACTAGCTCCTACAATGAGCAGTTCTTC. Its translation: CASSQQGTSSYNEQFF. The chain carries TRBV3-1 and TRBJ2-1; TRBD2 matches at 8 bases. The J segment lost 0 bases and the V segment lost 2 bases, leaving 3 bases of the junction unmatched. The length of the CDR3 is 16 residues. From germline, CDR1 is LGHDT and CDR2 YNNKEL (reference sequence).

The sample holds many counts of this clonotype. This chain uses TRBV3-1 with TRBJ1-3; D not resolved. The CDR3 spans 13 residues. The germline V gene encodes CDR1 LGHDT and CDR2 YNNKEL (reference sequence). V was trimmed by 0 bases and J by 4 bases, leaving 4 bases between them. CDR3 DNA: TGTGCCAGCAGCCAAGATGAGGGAAACACCATATATTTT. Protein sequence: CASSQDEGNTIYF.

The sample holds many counts of this clonotype. CDR3 sequence reads: CASRLREAGHTDTQYF. CDR3 nucleotides: TGTGCCAGCAGGCTGAGGGAGGCGGGGCACACAGATACGCAGTATTTT. V is TRBV27 and J is TRBJ2-3; TRBD2 might be the D (6 bases). Trimming left V 6 bases short and J 2 bases short, with 18 bases between. Germline CDR1 and CDR2: MNHEY and SMNVEV (reference sequence). The CDR3 consists of 16 residues.

V gene TRBV9 combines with J gene TRBJ2-7, with D possibly TRBD1 on 5 matching bases. The V end was cut by 0 bases, the J end by 0 bases, with 13 bases between. The length of the CDR3 is 16 residues. CDR1 is SGDLS and CDR2 is YYNGEE in the germline V gene. CDR3: CASSVEGSTTSYEQYF. In nucleotides, the CDR3 is TGTGCCAGCAGCGTAGAGGGGTCTACTACCTCCTACGAGCAGTACTTC. The whole variable domain, remainder taken from reference TRBV9 and TRBJ2-7, is DSGVTQTPKHLITATGQRVTLRCSPRSGDLSVYWYQQSLDQGLQFLIQYYNGEERAKGNILERFSAQQFPDLHSELNLSSLELGDSALYFCASSVEGSTTSYEQYFGPGTRLTVT.

This clonotype has at least ten counts. The chain is built from TRBV30 and TRBJ2-7; 10 bases agree with TRBD2. Germline V gene lookup returns CDR1 GTSNPN and CDR2 SVGIG (reference sequence). Trimming took 5 bases from V and 3 from J; bases not matched to a gene: 4. The CDR3 has 13 amino acids. The CDR3 reads CAWSSGGGYEQYF. In DNA, the CDR3 is TGTGCCTGGTCTAGCGGGGGAGGCTACGAGCAGTACTTC.

This clonotype was counted ten times or more. The genes are TRBV29-1 and TRBJ2-3, with D perhaps matching TRBD2 (6 bases). Germline V gene data show CDR1 as SQVTM and CDR2 as ANQGSEA. The V end lost 7 bases, the J end lost 4 bases, and 12 bases lay between the germline ends. The CDR3 spans 12 residues. The CDR3 DNA reads TGCAGCGCTCGGGGGAGCCCAGATACGCAGTATTTT. Translating it yields CSARGSPDTQYF.

This clonotype was detected a few times. One end of the junction is discordant with germline, which a read error may explain. This rearrangement joins TRBV11-2 to TRBJ2-2; D possibly corresponds to TRBD1 (6 bases). The CDR3 is 16 amino acids. Germline CDR1 and CDR2: SGHAT and FQNNGV. The CDR3 region is CASSDFAGENTGELSF. The CDR3 nucleotides read TGTGCCAGCAGCGATTTCGCAGGGGAGAACACCGGGGAGCTGTCTTTT.

This clonotype was picked up a small number of times. The chain is built from TRBV24-1 and TRBJ2-3; D is possibly TRBD1 or TRBD2 (5 bases each). The length of the CDR3 is 12 residues. Germline V lookup: CDR1 KGHDR, CDR2 SFDVKD. V was trimmed by 9 bases and J by 0 bases, leaving 6 bases between them. CDR3 in DNA: TGTGCCACCGGGGACAGCACAGATACGCAGTATTTT. Protein sequence: CATGDSTDTQYF.

This clonotype has only a few counts. The chain couples TRBV19 to TRBJ1-5, with no clear D. V was shortened by 8 bases and J by 3 bases, with 11 bases between the two germline ends. CDR1 is LNHDA and CDR2 is SQIVND in the germline V gene (reference sequence). This CDR3 spans 13 amino acids. CDR3 nucleotide sequence: TGTGCCAGTGGAATAGCTAACAATCAGCCCCAGCATTTT. Residues: CASGIANNQPQHF.

This clonotype was seen repeatedly, ten times or more. The genes are TRBV11-1 and TRBJ2-2; no clear D. The germline V gene has CDR1 SGHAT and CDR2 FQDESV (reference sequence). Trimming stripped 10 bases from V and 0 bases from J, with 9 bases between. The CDR3 consists of 13 residues. This CDR3 is CATCRTNTGELFF. In DNA, the CDR3 is TGTGCCACTTGCAGGACGAACACCGGGGAGCTGTTTTTT.

This clonotype was detected once. The chain couples TRBV20-1 to TRBJ2-7, with D perhaps matching TRBD2 (6 bases). V was pared by 3 bases and J by 1 base, with 13 bases between. CDR1 and CDR2 from the germline V gene are DFQATT and SNEGSKA (reference sequence). This CDR3 region has 14 residues. The CDR3 reads CSASLFAGSYEQYF. DNA for the CDR3: TGCAGTGCTAGCCTGTTCGCGGGGTCCTACGAGCAGTACTTC.

This sequence joins TRBV5-1 and TRBJ2-1, with TRBD2 matching 10 bases. The CDR3 is made up of 19 amino acids. Germline V gene data show CDR1 as SGHRS and CDR2 as YFSETQ. With V trimmed by 3 bases and J by 0 bases, 12 bases remained unmatched. The CDR3 nucleotides read TGCGCCAGCAGCTCCCAAACTAGCGGGATGTTTAGCTCCTACAATGAGCAGTTCTTC. Protein: CASSSQTSGMFSSYNEQFF.

This chain connects TRBV14 to TRBJ2-1; 10 positions agree with TRBD2. Germline CDR1 and CDR2: SGHDN and FVKESK. The trim removed 4 bases at V and 4 bases at J, leaving 7 bases unmatched. The length of the CDR3 is 16 residues. CDR3 protein: CASSPGLAEGYNEQFF. The CDR3 DNA is TGTGCCAGCAGCCCCGGACTAGCGGAAGGGTACAATGAGCAGTTCTTC. The whole variable domain, filled in from reference TRBV14 and TRBJ2-1, reads EAGVTQFPSHSVIEKGQTVTLRCDPISGHDNLYWYRRVMGKEIKFLLHFVKESKQDESGMPNNRFLAERTGGTYSTLKVQPAELEDSGVYFCASSPGLAEGYNEQFFGPGTRLTVL.